This T cell receptor beta chain is from a study of CD8+CD57+ T cells in acquired aplastic anemia. Study-level background: The average for DNA from sorted CD4+ and CD8+ cells was roughly 3 ug.

TCR beta VDJ combinations and CDR3 sequences were profiled from genomic DNA. TCRdb redid the calling of the reads with MiXCR, one entry per CDR3 protein. Here the sample spans under 200,000 distinct CDR3 sequences, about three fifths being singletons. Trimming shortened V by 6 bases and J by 2 bases, and 6 bases separated the two germline ends. The CDR3 loop spans 13 amino acids. The germline V gene has CDR1 SGHRS and CDR2 YFSETQ. The clonotype was recovered from a human donor with severe aplastic anemia or a healthy control (not recorded which). This sequence joins TRBV5-1 and TRBJ2-6; D is unclear. Sequenced sample: sorted CD4+, CD8+, or CD8+CD57+ T cells (not recorded which) from PBMCs. DNA of the CDR3: TGCGCCAGCATTGCCCCTGGGGCCAACGTCCTGACTTTC. This translates into CASIAPGANVLTF.